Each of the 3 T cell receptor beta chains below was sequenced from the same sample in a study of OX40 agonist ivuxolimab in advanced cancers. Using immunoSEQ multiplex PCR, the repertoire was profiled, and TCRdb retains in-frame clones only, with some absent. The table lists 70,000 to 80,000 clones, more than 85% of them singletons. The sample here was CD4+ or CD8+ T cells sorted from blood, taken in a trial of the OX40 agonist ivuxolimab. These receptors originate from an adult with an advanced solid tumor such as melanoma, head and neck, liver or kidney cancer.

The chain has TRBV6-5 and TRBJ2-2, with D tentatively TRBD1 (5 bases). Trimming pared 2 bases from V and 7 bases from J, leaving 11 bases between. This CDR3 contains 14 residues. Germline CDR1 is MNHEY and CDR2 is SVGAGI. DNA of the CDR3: TGTGCCAGCAGTTACCAGGGATTAATCGGGGAGCTGTTTTTT. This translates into CASSYQGLIGELFF.

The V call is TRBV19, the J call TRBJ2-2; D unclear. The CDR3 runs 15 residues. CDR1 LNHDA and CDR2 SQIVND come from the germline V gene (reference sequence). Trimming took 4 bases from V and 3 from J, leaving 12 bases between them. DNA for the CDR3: TGTGCCAGTAGTAGGCCTAGTGATTACACCGGGGAGCTGTTTTTT. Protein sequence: CASSRPSDYTGELFF.

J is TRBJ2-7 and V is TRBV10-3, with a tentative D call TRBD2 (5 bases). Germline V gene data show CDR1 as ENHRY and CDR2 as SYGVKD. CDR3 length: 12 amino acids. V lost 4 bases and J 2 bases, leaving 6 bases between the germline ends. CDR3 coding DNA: TGTGCCATCAGTGCAGCGGCCTACGAGCAGTACTTC. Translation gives CAISAAAYEQYF.